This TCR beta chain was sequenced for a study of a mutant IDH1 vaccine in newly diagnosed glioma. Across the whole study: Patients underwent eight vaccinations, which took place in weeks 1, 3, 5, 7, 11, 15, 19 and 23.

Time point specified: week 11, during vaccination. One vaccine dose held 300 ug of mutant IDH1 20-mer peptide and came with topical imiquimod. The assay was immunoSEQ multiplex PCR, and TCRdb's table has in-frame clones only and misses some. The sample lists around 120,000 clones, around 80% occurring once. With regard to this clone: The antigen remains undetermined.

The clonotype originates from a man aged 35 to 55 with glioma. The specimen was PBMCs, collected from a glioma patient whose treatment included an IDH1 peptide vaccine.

CDR3 amino acids: CASSQVARNYGYTF. CDR3 bases: TGTGCCAGCAGCCAAGTGGCACGAAACTATGGCTACACCTTC. The V and J genes are TRBV14 and TRBJ1-2, with D uncertain. Between the trimmed V and J ends, which lost 1 base and 2 bases, there was a span of 8 bases. The CDR3 runs 14 residues. CDR1 is SGHDN and CDR2 is FVKESK in the germline V gene.